This TCR beta chain was sequenced for a study of PD-1 blockade in classical Hodgkin lymphoma. TCRdb keeps only in-frame clones here, not all; method: immunoSEQ multiplex PCR. The sample lists 900 or so clones; roughly nine tenths were seen once. The study's findings and limits: Newly diagnosed and completely responding patients shared comparable baseline diversity. The CD4+ diversity rise by C4D1 was clearest in complete responders. It was reported that newly diagnosed patients had less baseline TCR diversity than healthy donors.

Regarding this clone: Antigen specificity is unknown.

The junction had 4 bases not matched to a gene; V was cut back by 8 bases and J by 2 bases. The CDR3 is 13 residues long. Germline CDR1 reads MNHEY; CDR2 reads SMNVEV (reference sequence). Patients all relapsed after autologous stem cell transplantation, and there was variation in brentuximab vedotin exposure. Magnetic negative selection was used to purify CD4+ T cells from thawed PBMCs. Best responses included complete response and partial response; otherwise, the best response was progressive disease. The clonotype was recovered from a human donor with classical Hodgkin lymphoma. The sequences come from CD4+ T cells from blood, collected at baseline. This rearrangement joins TRBV27 to TRBJ1-2; 8 bases map to TRBD1. The CDR3 DNA is TGTGCCAGCCGACGGACAGGGAACTATGGCTACACCTTC. Amino acid sequence: CASRRTGNYGYTF.